This TCR beta chain was profiled in a study of OX40 agonist ivuxolimab in advanced cancers. Study-wide context: Hepatocellular carcinoma, melanoma, renal cell or head and neck cancer was diagnosed in the dose-escalation patients.

The CDR3 loop spans 14 amino acids. V lost 0 bases, J lost 4 bases, and 9 bases lay in between. Germline CDR1 is LGHNA and CDR2 is YNFKEQ. TCRdb's copy holds only in-frame clones and misses some; the assay was immunoSEQ multiplex PCR. Here the sample spans about 56,000 clones, approximately 83% being singletons. The clonotype was recovered from an adult with an advanced solid tumor such as melanoma, head and neck, liver or kidney cancer. The sequences come from CD4+ or CD8+ T cells sorted from blood, collected in a trial of the OX40 agonist ivuxolimab. The rearrangement uses TRBV4-2 and TRBJ1-2; D gene uncertain. In DNA form, the CDR3 reads TGTGCCAGCAGCCAAGATCAAGGCCTCTATGGCTACACCTTC. Its translation is CASSQDQGLYGYTF.